Sequencing of this TCR beta chain was carried out in a study of blood T cell repertoires in COVID-19. V shed 4 bases and J 7 bases; nucleotides not matched to a gene: 7. Germline CDR1 and CDR2: SGHNT and YYREEE (reference sequence). The CDR3 extends over 14 amino acids. Some clones are missing from TCRdb's copy, which holds only in-frame ones; the method was immunoSEQ multiplex PCR. The sample includes some 260,000 clones, over 80% of them seen just once. The sequenced sample was PBMCs or T cells enriched from blood (not recorded which). The chain combines TRBV5-4 with TRBJ2-5; 10 bases fit TRBD2. This clonotype was sampled from a woman aged 18-29 years who had recovered from COVID-19. CDR3 nucleotide sequence: TGTGCCAGCAGCCCCACTAGCGGGGTTCGGACCCAGTACTTC. It encodes CASSPTSGVRTQYF.